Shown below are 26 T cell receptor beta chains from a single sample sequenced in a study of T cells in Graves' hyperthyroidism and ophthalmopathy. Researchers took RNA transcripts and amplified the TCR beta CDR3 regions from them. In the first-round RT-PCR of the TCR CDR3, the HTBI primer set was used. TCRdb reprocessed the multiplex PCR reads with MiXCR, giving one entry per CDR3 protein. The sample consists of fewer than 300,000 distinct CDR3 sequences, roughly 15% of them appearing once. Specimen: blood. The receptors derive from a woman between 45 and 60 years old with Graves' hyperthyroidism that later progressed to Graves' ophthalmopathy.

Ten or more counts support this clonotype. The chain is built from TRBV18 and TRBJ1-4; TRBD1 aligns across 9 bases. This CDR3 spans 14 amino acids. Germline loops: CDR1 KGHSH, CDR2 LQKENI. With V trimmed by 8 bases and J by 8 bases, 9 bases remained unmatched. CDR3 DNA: TGTGCCAGCCGACCGGGACAGGGTGGAGAAAAACTGTTTTTT. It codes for CASRPGQGGEKLFF.

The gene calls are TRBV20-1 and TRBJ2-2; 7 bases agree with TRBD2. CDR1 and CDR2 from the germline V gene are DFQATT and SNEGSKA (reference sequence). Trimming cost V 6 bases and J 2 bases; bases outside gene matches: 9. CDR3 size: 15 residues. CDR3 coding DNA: TGCAGTGCCAAAGCGGGGTCATTCAACACCGGGGAGCTGTTTTTT. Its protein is CSAKAGSFNTGELFF.

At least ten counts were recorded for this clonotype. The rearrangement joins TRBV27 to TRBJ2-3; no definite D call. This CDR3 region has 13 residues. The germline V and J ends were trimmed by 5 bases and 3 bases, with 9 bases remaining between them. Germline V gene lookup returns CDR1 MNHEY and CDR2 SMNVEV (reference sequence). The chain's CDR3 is CASSPQITDTQYF. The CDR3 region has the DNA TGTGCCAGCAGTCCACAGATTACAGATACGCAGTATTTT.

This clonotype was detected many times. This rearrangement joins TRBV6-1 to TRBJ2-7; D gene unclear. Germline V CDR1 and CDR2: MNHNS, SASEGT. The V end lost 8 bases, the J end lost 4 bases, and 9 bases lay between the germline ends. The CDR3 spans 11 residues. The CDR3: CASPGLYEQYF. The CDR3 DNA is TGTGCCAGCCCCGGGCTTTACGAGCAGTACTTC.

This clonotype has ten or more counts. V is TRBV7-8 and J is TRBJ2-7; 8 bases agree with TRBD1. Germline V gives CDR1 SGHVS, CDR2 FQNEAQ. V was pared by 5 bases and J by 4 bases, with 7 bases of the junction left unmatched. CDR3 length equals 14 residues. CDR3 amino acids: CASSDRTGTYEQYF. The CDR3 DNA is TGTGCCAGCAGCGATCGGACAGGGACATACGAGCAGTACTTC.

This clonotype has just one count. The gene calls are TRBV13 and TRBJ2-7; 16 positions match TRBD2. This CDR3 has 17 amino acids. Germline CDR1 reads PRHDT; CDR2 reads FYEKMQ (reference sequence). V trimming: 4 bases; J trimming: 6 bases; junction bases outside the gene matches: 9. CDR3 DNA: TGTGCCAGCAGCTCGCAGCCGGGACTAGCGGGAGGGGGCGAGCAGTACTTC. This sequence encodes CASSSQPGLAGGGEQYF.

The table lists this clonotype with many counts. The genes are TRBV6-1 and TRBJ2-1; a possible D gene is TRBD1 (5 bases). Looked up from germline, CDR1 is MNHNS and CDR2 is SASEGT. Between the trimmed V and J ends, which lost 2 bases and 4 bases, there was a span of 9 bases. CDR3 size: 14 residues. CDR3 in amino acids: CASSELDTYNEQFF. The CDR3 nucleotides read TGTGCCAGCAGTGAACTGGACACATACAATGAGCAGTTCTTC.

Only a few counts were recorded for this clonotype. The DNA of the CDR3 is TGTGCCAGCTCCCCCCGACAGATGAAAGAGACCCAGTACTTC. Encoded protein: CASSPRQMKETQYF. The chain links TRBV13 to TRBJ2-5, with D possibly TRBD1 on 5 matching bases. The CDR3 has 14 residues. Trimming took off 8 bases at V and 3 bases at J, with 16 bases between the two ends. Per germline, CDR1 PRHDT and CDR2 FYEKMQ (reference sequence).

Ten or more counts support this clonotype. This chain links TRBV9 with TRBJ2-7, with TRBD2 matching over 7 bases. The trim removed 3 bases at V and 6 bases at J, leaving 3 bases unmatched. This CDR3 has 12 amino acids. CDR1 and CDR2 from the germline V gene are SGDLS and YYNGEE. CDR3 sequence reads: CASSGEGPEQYF. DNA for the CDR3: TGTGCCAGCAGCGGGGAGGGTCCCGAGCAGTACTTC.

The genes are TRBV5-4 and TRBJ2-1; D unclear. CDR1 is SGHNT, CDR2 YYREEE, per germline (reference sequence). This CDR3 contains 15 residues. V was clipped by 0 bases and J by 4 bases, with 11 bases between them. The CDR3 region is CASSLETQLYNEQFF. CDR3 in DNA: TGTGCCAGCAGCTTGGAGACACAGCTTTACAATGAGCAGTTCTTC. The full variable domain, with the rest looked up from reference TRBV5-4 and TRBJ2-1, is ETGVTQSPTHLIKTRGQQVTLRCSSQSGHNTVSWYQQALGQGPQFIFQYYREEENGRGNFPPRFSGLQFPNYSSELNVNALELDDSALYLCASSLETQLYNEQFFGPGTRLTVL.

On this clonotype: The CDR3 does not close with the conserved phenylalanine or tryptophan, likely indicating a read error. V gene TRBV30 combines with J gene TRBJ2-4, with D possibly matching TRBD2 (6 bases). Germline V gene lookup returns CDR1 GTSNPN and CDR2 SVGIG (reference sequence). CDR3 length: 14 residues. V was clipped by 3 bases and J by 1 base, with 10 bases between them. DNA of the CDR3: TGTGCCTGGAGGGGGGGTTGGGCCAAAAACATTCAGTACCTC. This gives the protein CAWRGGWAKNIQYL.

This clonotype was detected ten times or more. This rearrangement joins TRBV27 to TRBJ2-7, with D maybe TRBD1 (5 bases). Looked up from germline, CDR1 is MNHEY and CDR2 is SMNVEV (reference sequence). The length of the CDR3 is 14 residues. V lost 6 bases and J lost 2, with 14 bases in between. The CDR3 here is CASRTDKGAYEQYF. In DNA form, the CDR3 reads TGTGCCAGCAGGACGGACAAAGGTGCCTACGAGCAGTACTTC.

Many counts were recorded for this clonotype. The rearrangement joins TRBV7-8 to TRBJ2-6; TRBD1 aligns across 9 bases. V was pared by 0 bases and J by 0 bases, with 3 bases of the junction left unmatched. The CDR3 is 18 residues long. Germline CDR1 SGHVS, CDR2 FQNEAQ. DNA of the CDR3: TGTGCCAGCAGCTTAGCGGGACAGGGACTCTCTGGGGCCAACGTCCTGACTTTC. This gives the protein CASSLAGQGLSGANVLTF.

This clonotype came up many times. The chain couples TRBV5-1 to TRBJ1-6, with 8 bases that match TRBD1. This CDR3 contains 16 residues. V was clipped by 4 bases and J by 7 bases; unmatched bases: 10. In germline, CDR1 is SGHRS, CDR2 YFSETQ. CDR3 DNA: TGCGCCAGCAGCCATGTCGACGGACAGGGAAATTCACCCCTCCACTTT. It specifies CASSHVDGQGNSPLHF. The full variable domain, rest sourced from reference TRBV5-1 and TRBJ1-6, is KAGVTQTPRYLIKTRGQQVTLSCSPISGHRSVSWYQQTPGQGLQFLFEYFSETQRNKGNFPGRFSGRQFSNSRSEMNVSTLELGDSALYLCASSHVDGQGNSPLHFGNGTRLTVT.

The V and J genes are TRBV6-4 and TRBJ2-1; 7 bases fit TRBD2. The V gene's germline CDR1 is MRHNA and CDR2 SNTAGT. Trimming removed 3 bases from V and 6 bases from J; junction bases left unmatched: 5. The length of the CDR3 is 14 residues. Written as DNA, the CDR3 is TGTGCCAGCAGTGAACGGGAGGCTAGCAATGAGCAGTTCTTC. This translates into CASSEREASNEQFF.

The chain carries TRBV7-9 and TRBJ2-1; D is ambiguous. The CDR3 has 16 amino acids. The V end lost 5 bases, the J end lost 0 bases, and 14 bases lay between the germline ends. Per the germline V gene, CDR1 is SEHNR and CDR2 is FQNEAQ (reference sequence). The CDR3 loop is CASSPPWRSSYNEQFF. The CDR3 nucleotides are TGTGCCAGCAGCCCCCCCTGGCGGAGCTCCTACAATGAGCAGTTCTTC.

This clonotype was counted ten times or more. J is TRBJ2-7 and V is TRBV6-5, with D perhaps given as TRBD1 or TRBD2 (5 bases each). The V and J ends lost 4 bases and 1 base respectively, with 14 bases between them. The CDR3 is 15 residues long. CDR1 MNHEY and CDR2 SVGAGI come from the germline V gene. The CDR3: CASSSGTGLSYEQYF. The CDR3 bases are TGTGCCAGCAGTTCTGGGACGGGATTATCCTACGAGCAGTACTTC.

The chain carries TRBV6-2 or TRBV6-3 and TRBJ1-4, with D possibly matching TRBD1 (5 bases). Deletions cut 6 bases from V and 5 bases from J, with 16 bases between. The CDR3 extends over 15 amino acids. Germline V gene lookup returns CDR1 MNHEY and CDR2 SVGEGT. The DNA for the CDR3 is TGTGCCAGCAGGGACAAAGGGGCAGGGAATGAAAAACTGTTTTTT. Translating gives CASRDKGAGNEKLFF.

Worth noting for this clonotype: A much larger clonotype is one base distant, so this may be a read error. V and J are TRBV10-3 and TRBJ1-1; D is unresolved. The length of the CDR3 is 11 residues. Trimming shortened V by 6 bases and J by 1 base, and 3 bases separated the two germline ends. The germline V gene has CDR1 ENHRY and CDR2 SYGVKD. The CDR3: CAISENTEAFF. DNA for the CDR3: TGTGCCATCAGCGAGAACACTGAAGCTTTCTTT.

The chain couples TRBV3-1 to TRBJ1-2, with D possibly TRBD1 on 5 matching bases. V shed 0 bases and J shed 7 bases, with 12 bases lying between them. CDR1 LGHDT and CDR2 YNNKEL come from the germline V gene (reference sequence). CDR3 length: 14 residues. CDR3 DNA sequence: TGTGCCAGCAGCCAAGAGACGGGGGTCTCTGGCTACACCTTC. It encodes CASSQETGVSGYTF. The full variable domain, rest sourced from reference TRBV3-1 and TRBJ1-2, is DTAVSQTPKYLVTQMGNDKSIKCEQNLGHDTMYWYKQDSKKFLKIMFSYNNKELIINETVPNRFSPKSPDKAHLNLHINSLELGDSAVYFCASSQETGVSGYTFGSGTRLTVV.

The CDR3 loop is CSVVPLNTEAFF. CDR3 in DNA: TGCAGCGTTGTCCCCCTGAACACTGAAGCTTTCTTT. The chain is built from TRBV29-1 and TRBJ1-1; D remains unclear. CDR3 length equals 12 residues. Looked up from germline, CDR1 is SQVTM and CDR2 is ANQGSEA. Trimming removed 4 bases from V and 0 bases from J, with 6 bases in between. Together with reference TRBV29-1 and TRBJ1-1, the CDR3 gives the full variable domain: SAVISQKPSRDICQRGTSLTIQCQVDSQVTMMFWYRQQPGQSLTLIATANQGSEATYESGFVIDKFPISRPNLTFSTLTVSNMSPEDSSIYLCSVVPLNTEAFFGQGTRLTVV.

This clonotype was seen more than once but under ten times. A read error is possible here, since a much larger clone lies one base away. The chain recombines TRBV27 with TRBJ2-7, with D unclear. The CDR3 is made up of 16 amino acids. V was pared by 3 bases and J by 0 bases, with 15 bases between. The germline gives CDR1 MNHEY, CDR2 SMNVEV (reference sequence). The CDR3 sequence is CASSLAAERISYEQYF. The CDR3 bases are TGTGCCAGCAGTTTGGCCGCCGAGAGGATCTCCTACGAGCAGTACTTC.

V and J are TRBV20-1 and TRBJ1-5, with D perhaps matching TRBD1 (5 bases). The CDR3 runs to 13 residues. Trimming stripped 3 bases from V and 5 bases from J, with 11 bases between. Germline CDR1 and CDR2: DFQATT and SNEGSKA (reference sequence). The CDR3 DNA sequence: TGCAGTGCTAGGATCAGGGATTATCAGCCCCAGCATTTT. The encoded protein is CSARIRDYQPQHF.

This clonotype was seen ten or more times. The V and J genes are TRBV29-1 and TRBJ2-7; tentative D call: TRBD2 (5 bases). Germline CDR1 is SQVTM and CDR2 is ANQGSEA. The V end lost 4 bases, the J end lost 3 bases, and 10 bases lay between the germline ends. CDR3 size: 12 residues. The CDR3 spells CSVAESGYEQYF. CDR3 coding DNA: TGCAGCGTTGCGGAGAGCGGCTACGAGCAGTACTTC.

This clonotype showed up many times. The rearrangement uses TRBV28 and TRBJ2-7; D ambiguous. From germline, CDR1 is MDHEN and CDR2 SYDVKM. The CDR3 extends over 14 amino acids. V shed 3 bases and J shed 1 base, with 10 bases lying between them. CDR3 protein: CASSFPQQSYEQYF. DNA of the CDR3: TGTGCCAGCAGTTTTCCTCAACAGTCCTACGAGCAGTACTTC. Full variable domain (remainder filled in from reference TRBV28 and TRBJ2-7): DVKVTQSSRYLVKRTGEKVFLECVQDMDHENMFWYRQDPGLGLRLIYFSYDVKMKEKGDIPEGYSVSREKKERFSLILESASTNQTSMYLCASSFPQQSYEQYFGPGTRLTVT.

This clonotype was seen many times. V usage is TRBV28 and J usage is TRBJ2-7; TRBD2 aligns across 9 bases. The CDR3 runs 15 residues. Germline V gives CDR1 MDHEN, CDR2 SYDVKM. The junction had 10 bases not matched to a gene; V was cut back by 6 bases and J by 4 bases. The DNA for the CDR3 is TGTGCCAGCAGCCAAACCGCTAGCGGGAAGTACGAGCAGTACTTC. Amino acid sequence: CASSQTASGKYEQYF. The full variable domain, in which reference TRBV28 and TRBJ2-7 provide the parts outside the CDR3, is DVKVTQSSRYLVKRTGEKVFLECVQDMDHENMFWYRQDPGLGLRLIYFSYDVKMKEKGDIPEGYSVSREKKERFSLILESASTNQTSMYLCASSQTASGKYEQYFGPGTRLTVT.